These T cell receptor beta chains were read from a single sample in a study of blood T cells in healthy people across ages. MiXCR, run by TCRdb on the 5' RACE reads, gives a single entry per CDR3 protein. The sample records 1.5 million or so distinct CDR3 sequences, 40% to 50% being singletons. The sequenced sample was blood. Receptors originate from a woman aged 18-29 years in good health. CDR3s leave out the opening cysteine and the closing phenylalanine or tryptophan. Fields, in order: J gene, V gene, CDR3 protein.

TRBJ1-2 | TRBV20-1 | SARDTGNYGYT
TRBJ2-1 | TRBV6-2/TRBV6-3 | ASSSTGPLYNEQF
TRBJ2-7 | TRBV20-1 | SARTTSGGRYEQY
TRBJ1-2 | TRBV6-5 | ASSLDRWDGYT
TRBJ1-5 | TRBV6-1 | ASIPTYSNQPQH
TRBJ1-5 | TRBV11-1 | ASSLNVHQPQH
TRBJ2-3 | TRBV4-1 | ASSQDSRRGFTDTQY
TRBJ2-7 | TRBV2 | ASIRGEQY
TRBJ2-3 | TRBV4-1 | ASSPRLSRGDTQY
TRBJ2-7 | TRBV13 | ASSLWSGAGEGEQY
TRBJ2-7 | TRBV21-1 | ASSKARTKDRGLYEQY
TRBJ2-7 | TRBV12-3/TRBV12-4 | ASSLGKRSSYEQY
TRBJ2-7 | TRBV7-9 | ASSLRAGTYEQY
TRBJ1-1 | TRBV3-1 | ASSQDVAGNTEAF
TRBJ1-1 | TRBV7-9 | AGEGGTEAF
TRBJ2-1 | TRBV21-1 | ASSKGTGWNEQF
TRBJ2-3 | TRBV18 | ASQKDGKGDTDTQY
NA | TRBV27 | ASSLEGQSTYEQY
TRBJ2-1 | TRBV15 | ATSRGAGSHEQF
NA | TRBV6-1 | ATTAGLSVETQY
TRBJ1-2 | TRBV20-1 | SARSLWFGYT
TRBJ1-5 | TRBV12-3/TRBV12-4 | ASSFGGTVQPQH
TRBJ2-3 | TRBV11-2 | ASSLGPAGFTDTQY
TRBJ1-2 | TRBV7-9 | ASSSPPGQALYGYT
TRBJ2-3 | TRBV20-1 | SASGRATDTQY
TRBJ2-5 | TRBV10-3 | AISGQGPQETQY
TRBJ2-3 | TRBV12-3/TRBV12-4 | ASSGTVTSDTQY
TRBJ2-7 | TRBV14 | ASSQAITYEQY
TRBJ1-5 | TRBV19 | ASSRGAGSGHSNQPQH
TRBJ2-1 | TRBV5-1 | ASSLANIAGSSYNEQF
TRBJ2-3 | TRBV7-9 | ASSLALATDTQY
TRBJ2-7 | TRBV28 | ASSSLAKGAHEQY
TRBJ2-5 | TRBV7-2 | ASSEQLAVKETQY